A selection of T cell receptor beta chains follows, all from one sample in a study of T cell repertoires in cytomegalovirus infection. For these receptors, no antigen is known. One entry per CDR3 protein results from TCRdb running MiXCR on the reads. This table holds roughly 120,000 distinct CDR3 sequences, 30% to 40% found once. The material was CD8+ T cells from cultured PBMCs, obtained from culture after CMV antigen stimulation. The receptors derive from a human donor in good health (CMV status not recorded). Some clones in this sample may be carry-over from other donors' samples. CDR3s include the opening cysteine and the closing phenylalanine or tryptophan. Each record gives: clone size, D gene, J gene, CDR3 length, V gene, CDR3 protein, CDR3 DNA. A D gene is named only where the DNA matches it firmly. The listing skips clone size in some rows; elsewhere it reads once, few, many or a size class.

. TRBD1 TRBJ1-2 15 TRBV20-1 CSAREAHRGDYGYTF TGCAGTGCTAGAGAAGCCCACAGGGGCGACTATGGCTACACCTTC
. TRBD1 TRBJ1-2 14 TRBV6-5 CASSRLRTGGGYTF TGTGCCAGCAGCAGACTTCGGACAGGGGGGGGCTACACCTTC
many . TRBJ2-7 14 TRBV11-2 CASSLRPSGDEQYF TGTGCCAGCAGCTTAAGACCGTCCGGCGACGAGCAGTACTTC
. . TRBJ2-7 16 TRBV19 CARYLTERTGVEVQYF TGTGCCAGATACCTCACAGAGAGGACGGGGGTGGAAGTGCAGTACTTC
. . TRBJ2-5 14 TRBV6-1 CASLGQNRRETQYF TGTGCCAGCCTCGGACAGAACCGCCGAGAGACCCAGTACTTC
few . TRBJ2-7 13 TRBV7-9 CASSLVAGREQYF TGTGCCAGCAGCTTAGTGGCAGGGCGTGAGCAGTACTTC
few . TRBJ2-5 16 TRBV5-5 CASSPFRDTGEETQYF TGTGCCAGCAGCCCGTTTAGGGATACAGGCGAAGAGACCCAGTACTTC
few TRBD1 TRBJ1-4 20 TRBV7-2 CASSPYSMGQGYGTNEKLFF TGTGCCAGCAGTCCTTATTCAATGGGACAGGGGTATGGAACTAATGAAAAACTGTTTTTT
. TRBD2 TRBJ2-3 21 TRBV4-1 CASSQDESLAAEDPSTDTQYF TGCGCCAGCAGCCAAGATGAATCGCTAGCGGCCGAAGATCCCAGCACAGATACGCAGTATTTT
. . TRBJ2-1 15 TRBV5-6 CASSLRAPGYNEQFF TGTGCCAGCAGCTTGCGGGCCCCCGGGTACAATGAGCAGTTCTTC
many . TRBJ2-1 12 TRBV7-6 CASSLEGLEQFF TGTGCCAGCAGCTTAGAGGGCCTTGAGCAGTTCTTC
once TRBD1 TRBJ1-2 14 TRBV12-3/TRBV12-4 CASSFGDRDYGYTF TGTGCCAGCAGTTTCGGGGACAGGGACTATGGCTACACCTTC
few TRBD1 TRBJ1-1 17 TRBV4-1 CASSQDRNRGDITEAFF TGCGCCAGCAGCCAAGATAGGAACAGGGGGGACATCACTGAAGCTTTCTTT